This T cell receptor beta chain stems from a study of blood T cell repertoires in COVID-19. Whole-study context: T cells, B-cell-depleted T cells, or PBMCs provided the cDNA or gDNA that served as material.

Germline V lookup: CDR1 SQVTM, CDR2 ANQGSEA. V was pared by 7 bases and J by 5 bases, with 18 bases between. CDR3 size: 14 residues. Participants came from some 23 US areas, aged about 18 to 95 years. Participants' own reports of clinical history determined their cohort assignment. TCRdb's copy holds only in-frame clones and misses some; the assay was immunoSEQ multiplex PCR. The sample lists 150,000 to 200,000 clones; more than 70% were seen once. What was sequenced was PBMCs or T cells enriched from blood (not recorded which). The source of this sequence is a woman in her 50s in a cohort exposed to, infected with or recovered from COVID-19 (not recorded which). The rearrangement links TRBV29-1 to TRBJ2-1, with no clear D. As DNA, the CDR3 is TGCAGCGCAACCGGGTCCCGGAATAACAATGAGCAGTTCTTC. Translation gives CSATGSRNNNEQFF.